The 7 T cell receptor beta chains below come from one sample, sequenced in a study of blood T cells in healthy people across ages. Primers used in a second PCR of roughly 6 to 12 cycles were a sample-barcoded 5' primer and a J-beta primer mix. MiXCR was run by TCRdb on the 5' RACE reads, yielding one entry per CDR3 protein. The sample lists under 2,000,000 distinct CDR3 sequences, approximately 50% occurring once. Sequencing was performed on blood. These receptor sequences come from a woman aged 40 to 50 in good health.

This clonotype was observed at least ten times. The rearrangement uses TRBV5-1 and TRBJ2-5; D is uncertain. The length of the CDR3 is 12 residues. Germline V gives CDR1 SGHRS, CDR2 YFSETQ. V was pared by 4 bases and J by 0 bases, with 4 bases between. CDR3 region: CASSDDQETQYF. CDR3 DNA: TGCGCCAGCAGCGACGACCAAGAGACCCAGTACTTC. Together with reference TRBV5-1 and TRBJ2-5, the CDR3 gives the full variable domain: KAGVTQTPRYLIKTRGQQVTLSCSPISGHRSVSWYQQTPGQGLQFLFEYFSETQRNKGNFPGRFSGRQFSNSRSEMNVSTLELGDSALYLCASSDDQETQYFGPGTRLLVL.

This chain links TRBV6-2 or TRBV6-3 with TRBJ2-7, with TRBD1 matching over 8 bases. Germline V gives CDR1 MNHEY, CDR2 SVGEGT. The CDR3 runs 15 residues. V was clipped by 4 bases and J by 3 bases; unmatched bases: 8. CDR3 protein: CASSSGQGLNYEQYF. In DNA form, the CDR3 reads TGTGCCAGCAGTTCCGGACAGGGCCTCAACTACGAGCAGTACTTC.

V is TRBV4-3 and J is TRBJ2-4; 9 nucleotides line up with TRBD2. The tail of the sequence fits TRBJ2-7 better, so the J call may be wrong. The CDR3 sequence is 18 residues long. The germline CDR1 and CDR2 sequences are LGHNA and YSLEER. CDR3 residues: CASSHYWAGLAVAYEQYF. The CDR3 nucleotides read TGCGCCAGCAGCCATTATTGGGCGGGACTAGCTGTTGCCTACGAGCAGTACTTC.

This clonotype has a handful of counts. The chain recombines TRBV6-5 with TRBJ2-2; 7 bases map to TRBD2. Germline trimming cut 0 bases from V and 2 bases from J; bases unmatched to any gene: 9. The CDR3 has 18 amino acids. Germline V CDR1 and CDR2: MNHEY, SVGAGI. CDR3 sequence: CASSYSETAGLNTGELFF. The CDR3 DNA follows: TGTGCCAGCAGTTACTCGGAGACAGCGGGACTTAACACCGGGGAGCTGTTTTTT.

This rearrangement joins TRBV12-3 or TRBV12-4 to TRBJ2-5, with D tentatively TRBD2 (5 bases). The DNA end lines up better with TRBJ2-7; the J call may be wrong. This CDR3 contains 13 residues. The CDR3 is CASRPHRGNEQYF. Written as DNA, the CDR3 is TGTGCCAGCAGACCCCACCGGGGAAACGAGCAGTACTTC.

This chain joins TRBV20-1 and TRBJ2-7; the match to TRBD1 covers 7 bases. This CDR3 comprises 14 residues. Trimming removed 3 bases from V and 4 bases from J; junction bases left unmatched: 9. Germline-derived CDR1 and CDR2 are DFQATT and SNEGSKA (reference sequence). The CDR3 sequence: CSARRQGRFYEQYF. The CDR3 region has the DNA TGCAGTGCTAGGCGACAGGGACGTTTTTACGAGCAGTACTTC.

The V call is TRBV20-1, the J call TRBJ1-5; D gene unclear. Trimming stripped 3 bases from V and 3 bases from J, with 12 bases between. The germline CDR1 and CDR2 sequences are DFQATT and SNEGSKA (reference sequence). The CDR3 loop spans 14 amino acids. CDR3 DNA: TGCAGTGCTAGTAAGTCAGTAGTCAATCAGCCCCAGCATTTT. Amino acid sequence: CSASKSVVNQPQHF.